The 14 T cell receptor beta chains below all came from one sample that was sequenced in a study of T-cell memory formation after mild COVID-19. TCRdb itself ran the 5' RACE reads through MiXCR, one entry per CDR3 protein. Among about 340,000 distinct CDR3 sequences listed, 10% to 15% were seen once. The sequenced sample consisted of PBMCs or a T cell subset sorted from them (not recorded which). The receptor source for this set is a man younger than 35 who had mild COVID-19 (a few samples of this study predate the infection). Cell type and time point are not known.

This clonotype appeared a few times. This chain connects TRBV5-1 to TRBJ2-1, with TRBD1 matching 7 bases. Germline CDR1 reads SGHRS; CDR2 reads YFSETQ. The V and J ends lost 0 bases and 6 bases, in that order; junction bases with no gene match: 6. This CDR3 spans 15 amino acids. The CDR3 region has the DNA TGCGCCAGCAGCTTGGATGACAGGGTGGTCAATGAGCAGTTCTTC. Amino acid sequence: CASSLDDRVVNEQFF. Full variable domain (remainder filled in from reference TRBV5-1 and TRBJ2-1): KAGVTQTPRYLIKTRGQQVTLSCSPISGHRSVSWYQQTPGQGLQFLFEYFSETQRNKGNFPGRFSGRQFSNSRSEMNVSTLELGDSALYLCASSLDDRVVNEQFFGPGTRLTVL.

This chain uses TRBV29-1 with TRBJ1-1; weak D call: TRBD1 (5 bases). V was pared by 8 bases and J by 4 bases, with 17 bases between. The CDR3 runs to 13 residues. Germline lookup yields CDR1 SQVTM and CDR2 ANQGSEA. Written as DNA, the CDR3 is TGCAGCTCCCCGGGTGGGGCGGGCACTGAAGCTTTCTTT. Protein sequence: CSSPGGAGTEAFF.

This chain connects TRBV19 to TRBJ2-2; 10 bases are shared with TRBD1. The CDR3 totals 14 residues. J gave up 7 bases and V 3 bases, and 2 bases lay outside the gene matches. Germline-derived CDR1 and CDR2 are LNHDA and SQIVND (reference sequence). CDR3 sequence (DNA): TGTGCCAGTAGTATGACAGGGGGCGGCGGGGAGCTGTTTTTT. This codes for CASSMTGGGGELFF.

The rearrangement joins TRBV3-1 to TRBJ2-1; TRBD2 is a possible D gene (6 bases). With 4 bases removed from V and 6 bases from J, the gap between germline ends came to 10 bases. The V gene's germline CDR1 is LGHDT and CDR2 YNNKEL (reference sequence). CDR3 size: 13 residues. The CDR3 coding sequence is TGTGCCAGCAGCCCGCGGGGCGTCAATGAGCAGTTCTTC. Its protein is CASSPRGVNEQFF.

In nucleotides, the CDR3 is TGCGCCAGCAGCCAAACCCGGGGGGCGGGAGATACGCAGTATTTT. Its translation: CASSQTRGAGDTQYF. The chain carries TRBV4-3 and TRBJ2-3, with TRBD2 as a possible D gene (7 bases). The ends were cut back, 2 bases at V and 5 bases at J, with 14 bases in the middle. The CDR3 contains 15 residues. Germline assignment: CDR1 LGHNA and CDR2 YSLEER.

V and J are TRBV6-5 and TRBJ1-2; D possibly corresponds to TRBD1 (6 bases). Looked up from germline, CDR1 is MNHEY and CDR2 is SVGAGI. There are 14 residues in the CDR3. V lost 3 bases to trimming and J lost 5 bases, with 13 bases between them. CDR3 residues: CASSYGGGPYGYTF. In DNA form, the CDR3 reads TGTGCCAGCAGTTATGGAGGGGGGCCATATGGCTACACCTTC.

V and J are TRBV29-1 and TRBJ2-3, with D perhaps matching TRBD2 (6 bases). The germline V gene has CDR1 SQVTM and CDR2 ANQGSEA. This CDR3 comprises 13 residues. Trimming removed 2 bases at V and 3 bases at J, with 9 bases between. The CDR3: CSVEIGGTDTQYF. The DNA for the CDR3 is TGCAGCGTTGAAATCGGGGGTACAGATACGCAGTATTTT.

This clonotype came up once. In DNA, the CDR3 is TGTGCCAGCAGCAACGCAAAGAGCCGGGGCCCTGAGCAGTACGTC. Its protein is CASSNAKSRGPEQYV. This chain uses TRBV28 with TRBJ2-7, with D possibly being TRBD1 or TRBD2 (5 bases each). The V end lost 6 bases, the J end lost 7 bases, and 22 bases lay between the germline ends. CDR3 size: 15 residues. Germline V gene data show CDR1 as MDHEN and CDR2 as SYDVKM.

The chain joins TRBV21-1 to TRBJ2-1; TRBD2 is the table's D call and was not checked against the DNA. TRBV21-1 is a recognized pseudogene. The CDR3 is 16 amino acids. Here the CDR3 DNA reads TGTGCCAGCAGCGAAAGAACTCGGGGGAGTAGGCATGAGCAGTTCTTC. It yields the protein CASSERTRGSRHEQFF.

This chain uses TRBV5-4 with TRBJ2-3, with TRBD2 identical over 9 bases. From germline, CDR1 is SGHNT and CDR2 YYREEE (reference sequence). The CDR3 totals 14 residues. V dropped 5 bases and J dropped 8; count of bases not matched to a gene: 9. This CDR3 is CASSFSSGDATQYF. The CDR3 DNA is TGTGCCAGCAGTTTTTCTAGCGGGGATGCTACGCAGTATTTT.

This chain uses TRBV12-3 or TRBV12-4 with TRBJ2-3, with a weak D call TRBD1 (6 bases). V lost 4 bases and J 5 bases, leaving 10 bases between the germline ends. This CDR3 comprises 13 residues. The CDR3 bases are TGTGCCAGCAGTTCACAGGGTCAAGATACGCAGTATTTT. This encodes CASSSQGQDTQYF.

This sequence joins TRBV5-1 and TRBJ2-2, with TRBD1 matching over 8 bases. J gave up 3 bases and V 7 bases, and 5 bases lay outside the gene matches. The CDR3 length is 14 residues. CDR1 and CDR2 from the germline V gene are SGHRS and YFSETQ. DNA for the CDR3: TGCGCCAGCCAGGACAGGGCTTACACCGGGGAGCTGTTTTTT. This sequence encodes CASQDRAYTGELFF.

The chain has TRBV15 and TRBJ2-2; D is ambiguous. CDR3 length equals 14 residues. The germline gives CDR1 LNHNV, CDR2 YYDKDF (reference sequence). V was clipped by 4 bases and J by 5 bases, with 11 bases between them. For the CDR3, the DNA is TGTGCCACCAGCAATAGGGTGGGGACCGGGGAGCTGTTTTTT. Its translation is CATSNRVGTGELFF.

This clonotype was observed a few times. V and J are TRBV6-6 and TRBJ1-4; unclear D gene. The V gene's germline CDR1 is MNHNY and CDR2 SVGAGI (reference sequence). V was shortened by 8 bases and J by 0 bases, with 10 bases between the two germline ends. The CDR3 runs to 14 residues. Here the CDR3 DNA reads TGTGCCAGCGTTTACCTTGCAACTAATGAAAAACTGTTTTTT. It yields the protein CASVYLATNEKLFF.